The 24 T cell receptor beta chains below all came from one sample that was sequenced in a study of blood T cell repertoires in COVID-19. Data came from immunoSEQ multiplex PCR; TCRdb stores just in-frame clones and leaves some out. The sample includes roughly 300,000 clones, less than 90% seen only once; the top ten take roughly 15%. Sequencing was performed on peripheral blood. The receptors were sampled from a human donor in a cohort sampled during active COVID-19.

The V gene is TRBV27, the J gene TRBJ1-5; the match to TRBD1 covers 7 bases. The ends lost 0 bases at V and 5 bases at J; junction bases unmatched: 4. This CDR3 comprises 15 residues. Germline V CDR1 and CDR2: MNHEY, SMNVEV (reference sequence). The CDR3: CASSLSGDSYQPQHF. The CDR3 bases are TGTGCCAGCAGTTTATCTGGGGACAGTTATCAGCCCCAGCATTTT.

This clone has only one observation. This chain joins TRBV3-1 (or the pseudogene TRBV3-2) and TRBJ2-2, with 13 bases identical to TRBD2. The CDR3 extends over 17 amino acids. Germline CDR1 and CDR2: LGHDT and YNNKEL (reference sequence). V lost 0 bases, J lost 2 bases, and 0 bases stayed unmatched. The CDR3 DNA reads as TGTGCCAGCAGCCAAGAGGGACTAGCGGGAAACACCGGGGAGCTGTTTTTT. Protein product: CASSQEGLAGNTGELFF.

The chain recombines TRBV30 with TRBJ2-7, with D possibly matching TRBD1 (5 bases). V dropped 8 bases and J dropped 0 bases, with 17 bases sitting between them. The CDR3 is 14 residues long. From germline, CDR1 is GTSNPN and CDR2 SVGIG (reference sequence). The CDR3 nucleotides read TGTGCCCGGAAGGTATCCGACAGCTCCTACGAGCAGTACTTC. The encoded protein is CARKVSDSSYEQYF.

A few counts support this clone. For the CDR3, the DNA is TGCAGCGTTGGACTAGCGGGAGCCCTCGAGCAGTACTTC. Translated, it gives CSVGLAGALEQYF. This chain links TRBV29-1 with TRBJ2-7, with 12 bases aligning to TRBD2. The J segment lost 6 bases and the V segment lost 4 bases, leaving 4 bases of the junction unmatched. This CDR3 has 13 residues. Germline V gene lookup returns CDR1 SQVTM and CDR2 ANQGSEA.

This chain uses TRBV30 with TRBJ2-2; a possible D gene is TRBD1 (5 bases). The CDR3 is made up of 14 amino acids. The V and J ends lost 3 bases and 2 bases respectively, with 10 bases between them. Per the germline V gene, CDR1 is GTSNPN and CDR2 is SVGIG (reference sequence). In DNA form, the CDR3 reads TGTGCCTGGAGACCAGGGTATAACACCGGGGAGCTGTTTTTT. It yields the protein CAWRPGYNTGELFF.

Only a few counts were recorded for this clone. The chain joins TRBV5-1 to TRBJ2-1; 12 nucleotides align to TRBD2. The ends lost 5 bases at V and 7 bases at J; junction bases unmatched: 7. There are 15 residues in the CDR3. Germline CDR1 reads SGHRS; CDR2 reads YFSETQ. CDR3 coding DNA: TGCGCCAGCAGTCAGGCTACTAGCGGGAGGAATGAGCAGTTCTTC. It codes for CASSQATSGRNEQFF.

V gene TRBV25-1 combines with J gene TRBJ1-4; D unresolved. CDR1 is MGHDK and CDR2 is SYGVNS in the germline V gene. The CDR3 has 15 residues. V lost 1 base to trimming and J lost 1 base, with 7 bases between them. The CDR3 DNA reads TGTGCCAGCAGTGAATCCGGCGGAACTAATGAAAAACTGTTTTTT. Translation: CASSESGGTNEKLFF.

The chain couples TRBV18 to TRBJ1-1; 9 positions match TRBD1. Germline loops: CDR1 KGHSH, CDR2 LQKENI. The V segment lost 1 base and the J segment 5 bases; nucleotides outside the gene matches: 11. There are 17 residues in the CDR3. The CDR3 reads CASSPQRFTGGGTEAFF. The CDR3 coding sequence is TGTGCCAGCTCACCACAAAGATTTACAGGGGGCGGGACTGAAGCTTTCTTT.

The chain is built from TRBV5-5 and TRBJ1-2; TRBD1 is a possible D gene (5 bases). Germline CDR1 is SGHKS and CDR2 is YYEKEE (reference sequence). CDR3 length: 13 residues. V was shortened by 6 bases and J by 2 bases, with 11 bases between the two germline ends. The DNA of the CDR3 is TGTGCCAGCACCACCGGGGGAAACTATGGCTACACCTTC. It encodes CASTTGGNYGYTF.

J is TRBJ1-3 and V is TRBV4-3; D unresolved. Trimming stripped 1 base from V and 2 bases from J, with 12 bases between. CDR1 and CDR2 (germline): LGHNA, YSLEER. The CDR3 totals 16 residues. The CDR3 sequence is CASSQGLGGTGNTIYF. The CDR3 nucleotides are TGCGCCAGCAGCCAAGGCCTTGGAGGGACTGGAAACACCATATATTTT.

The chain couples TRBV2 to TRBJ2-3; 10 bases fit TRBD2. The CDR3 is 15 residues long. Germline-derived CDR1 and CDR2 are SNHLY and FYNNEI. V shed 7 bases and J 5 bases; nucleotides not matched to a gene: 9. CDR3 sequence: CASTPSGSSRDTQYF. DNA of the CDR3: TGTGCCAGCACCCCTAGCGGGAGTTCCCGAGATACGCAGTATTTT.

The rearrangement links TRBV5-1 to TRBJ2-1, with D unclear. Germline V gene sequence: CDR1 SGHRS, CDR2 YFSETQ. This CDR3 has 11 amino acids. Deletions cut 3 bases from V and 5 bases from J, with 3 bases between. CDR3 protein: CASSSDNEQFF. The CDR3, as DNA: TGCGCCAGCAGCTCTGACAATGAGCAGTTCTTC.

Here the CDR3 DNA reads TGTGCCAGCAGCTTAGGGACAGGAGGGGATACGCAGTATTTT. Protein sequence: CASSLGTGGDTQYF. The rearrangement links TRBV7-2 to TRBJ2-3; maybe TRBD1 (7 bases). The CDR3 loop spans 14 amino acids. The V and J ends lost 1 base and 6 bases respectively, with 11 bases between them. The germline CDR1 and CDR2 sequences are SGHTA and FQGNSA.

The genes are TRBV29-1 and TRBJ1-4; D not resolved. The CDR3 spans 10 residues. The germline V and J ends were trimmed by 5 bases and 9 bases, with 7 bases remaining between them. In germline, CDR1 is SQVTM, CDR2 ANQGSEA. The CDR3 reads CSVKIKKLFF. DNA for the CDR3: TGCAGCGTTAAAATAAAAAAACTGTTTTTT.

This chain links TRBV29-1 with TRBJ2-3; D gene uncertain. V lost 1 base, J lost 2 bases, and 7 bases lay in between. The CDR3 has 13 residues. Germline V CDR1 and CDR2: SQVTM, ANQGSEA. CDR3 region: CSVEARTTDTQYF. The CDR3 coding sequence is TGCAGCGTTGAAGCGCGAACCACAGATACGCAGTATTTT.

The chain couples TRBV13 to TRBJ1-3; D unclear. The germline V gene has CDR1 PRHDT and CDR2 FYEKMQ (reference sequence). Trimming cost V 5 bases and J 4 bases, with 12 bases left between them. CDR3 size: 14 residues. The chain's CDR3 is CASSPRTRGNTIYF. The CDR3 coding sequence is TGTGCCAGCAGCCCCCGCACGAGGGGAAACACCATATATTTT.

The V and J genes are TRBV5-1 and TRBJ2-1; TRBD2 might be the D (5 bases). CDR1 SGHRS and CDR2 YFSETQ come from the germline V gene. The V end lost 5 bases, the J end lost 2 bases, and 14 bases lay between the germline ends. This CDR3 is built from 15 residues. The CDR3 nucleotides are TGCGCCAGCAGGGGTGGAGGCGGAGCCTACAATGAGCAGTTCTTC. Translation gives CASRGGGGAYNEQFF.

This clone was picked up a small number of times. The V gene is TRBV19, the J gene TRBJ2-1; 9 bases map to TRBD2. The J segment lost 2 bases and the V segment lost 3 bases, leaving 5 bases of the junction unmatched. This CDR3 region has 16 residues. The germline V gene encodes CDR1 LNHDA and CDR2 SQIVND (reference sequence). CDR3 sequence: CASSIKGGRAYNEQFF. The CDR3 DNA reads as TGTGCCAGTAGTATTAAGGGCGGGAGGGCCTACAATGAGCAGTTCTTC.

The chain recombines TRBV5-1 with TRBJ2-6; D not resolved. CDR1 and CDR2 from the germline V gene are SGHRS and YFSETQ. CDR3 length equals 17 residues. Trimming cost V 0 bases and J 0 bases, with 10 bases left between them. The CDR3 DNA is TGCGCCAGCAGCTTGGGAGTCCTCCGCTCTGGGGCCAACGTCCTGACTTTC. Amino acids: CASSLGVLRSGANVLTF.

The gene calls are TRBV11-2 and TRBJ2-7; TRBD2 matches at 8 bases. CDR1 is SGHAT and CDR2 is FQNNGV in the germline V gene. Losses at the gene ends were 1 base for V and 4 bases for J; bases not matched to a gene: 15. The CDR3 extends over 18 amino acids. The CDR3 loop is CASSLAGPSGPSRYEQYF. The CDR3 DNA follows: TGTGCCAGCAGCTTAGCAGGCCCTAGCGGGCCGTCGAGATACGAGCAGTACTTC. Filled out from reference TRBV11-2 and TRBJ2-7, the complete variable domain reads EAGVAQSPRYKIIEKRQSVAFWCNPISGHATLYWYQQILGQGPKLLIQFQNNGVVDDSQLPKDRFSAERLKGVDSTLKIQPAKLEDSAVYLCASSLAGPSGPSRYEQYFGPGTRLTVT.

The V gene is TRBV6-2 or TRBV6-3, the J gene TRBJ2-1, with TRBD2 identical over 10 bases. V was pared by 5 bases and J by 9 bases, with 13 bases of the junction left unmatched. The CDR3 contains 16 residues. Germline V CDR1 and CDR2: MNHEY, SVGEGT. Written as DNA, the CDR3 is TGTGCCAGCAGTGGGGCAGCGGGAGGGCCGGGGGGTGAGCAGTTCTTC. Its protein is CASSGAAGGPGGEQFF.

This clone was detected only once. The V call is TRBV7-9, the J call TRBJ2-7; D is undetermined. Trimming stripped 3 bases from V and 5 bases from J, with 14 bases between. The germline CDR1 and CDR2 sequences are SEHNR and FQNEAQ (reference sequence). The CDR3 consists of 14 residues. The CDR3: CASSFMNARDEQYF. The CDR3, as DNA: TGTGCCAGCAGCTTTATGAATGCTAGAGACGAGCAGTACTTC.

The chain employs TRBV5-4 and TRBJ2-5; D possibly corresponds to TRBD2 (5 bases). V dropped 5 bases and J dropped 2 bases, with 16 bases sitting between them. The germline gives CDR1 SGHNT, CDR2 YYREEE (reference sequence). This CDR3 is built from 15 residues. The CDR3 sequence: CASSRGWRNQETQYF. DNA of the CDR3: TGTGCCAGCAGTAGAGGGTGGCGGAATCAAGAGACCCAGTACTTC. Drawing the rest from reference TRBV5-4 and TRBJ2-5, the complete variable domain is ETGVTQSPTHLIKTRGQQVTLRCSSQSGHNTVSWYQQALGQGPQFIFQYYREEENGRGNFPPRFSGLQFPNYSSELNVNALELDDSALYLCASSRGWRNQETQYFGPGTRLLVL.

The chain is built from TRBV6-4 and TRBJ2-6, with no clear D. CDR3 length: 14 residues. V lost 6 bases, J lost 0 bases, and 6 bases lay in between. Germline assignment: CDR1 MRHNA and CDR2 SNTAGT. CDR3 sequence reads: CASSYSSGANVLTF. The CDR3 DNA sequence: TGTGCCAGCAGCTACAGCTCTGGGGCCAACGTCCTGACTTTC.